These T cell receptor beta chains were read from a single sample in a study of human T cells and chemical hapten exposure. TCRdb passed the RACE reads through MiXCR, listing each CDR3 protein once. The table has about 120,000 distinct CDR3 sequences, about 13% seen once. Here the sequenced sample was whole blood, taken in connection with sensitization to the hapten diphenylcyclopropenone (DPC). The origin of the receptors is a woman between 18 and 30 years old with alopecia areata. Some clones in this sample may be carry-over from other donors' samples. The CDR3 runs from the conserved cysteine through the conserved F or W. A D gene is named only where the DNA matches it firmly. For some rows the clone size is stated as once, few or many, or as a class when expanded; others skip it.

d_gene,abundance,v_gene,len,j_gene,CDR3aa,CDR3nt
NA,many,TRBV7-8,14,TRBJ1-5,CASSLVRGGQPQHF,TGTGCCAGCAGCTTAGTCAGGGGCGGTCAGCCCCAGCATTTT
TRBD2,NA,TRBV4-3,19,TRBJ2-2,CASSHFYRGVSYYTGELFF,TGCGCCAGCAGCCACTTCTACCGGGGGGTATCCTATTACACCGGGGAGCTGTTTTTT
NA,many,TRBV19,15,TRBJ1-4,CASVDSQGFNEKLFF,TGTGCCTCAGTTGATTCACAGGGATTTAATGAAAAACTGTTTTTT
NA,few,TRBV7-2,17,TRBJ1-4,CASSLTRQIATNEKLFF,TGTGCCAGCAGCTTAACTCGGCAGATTGCAACTAATGAAAAACTGTTTTTT
TRBD1,NA,TRBV10-3,14,TRBJ2-3,CAISETGGTDTQYF,TGTGCCATCAGCGAGACAGGGGGTACAGATACGCAGTATTTT
NA,few,TRBV7-2,12,TRBJ2-7,CASSSTGLEQYF,TGTGCCAGCAGCTCAACAGGGCTTGAGCAGTACTTC
NA,few,TRBV28,17,TRBJ1-1,CASSPEGGGPMNTEAFF,TGTGCCAGCAGTCCCGAGGGGGGAGGCCCCATGAACACTGAAGCTTTCTTT
NA,few,TRBV2,14,TRBJ1-4,CASSEGATNEKLFF,TGTGCCAGCAGTGAGGGAGCAACTAATGAAAAACTGTTTTTT
NA,NA,TRBV2,10,TRBJ2-7,CASGSFGLYF,TGTGCCAGCGGCAGTTTCGGGTTGTACTTC
NA,NA,TRBV19,13,TRBJ2-3,CASSASGTDTQYF,TGTGCCAGTAGTGCTAGCGGCACAGATACGCAGTATTTT
TRBD2,few,TRBV7-8,15,TRBJ2-3,CASSPRGTSGETQYF,TGTGCCAGCAGCCCCCGAGGGACTAGCGGGGAAACGCAGTATTTT
NA,many,TRBV20-1,14,TRBJ1-4,CSATRGGLNEKLFF,TGCAGTGCTACCCGGGGGGGCCTTAATGAAAAACTGTTTTTT
NA,many,TRBV6-2/TRBV6-3,14,TRBJ1-5,CASSLADGHQPQHF,TGTGCCAGCAGCCTGGCGGACGGTCATCAGCCCCAGCATTTT
NA,NA,TRBV7-9,11,TRBJ1-2,CASSLGQGYTF,TGTGCCAGCAGCTTAGGCCAGGGCTACACCTTC
TRBD1,few,TRBV20-1,14,TRBJ1-4,CSAPYRDRERRLFF,TGCAGTGCTCCTTACCGGGACAGGGAGAGGAGACTGTTTTTT
NA,many,TRBV12-3/TRBV12-4,15,TRBJ1-1,CASSLVTGNSAEAFF,TGTGCCAGCAGTTTAGTTACGGGAAATTCGGCGGAAGCTTTCTTT
NA,many,TRBV5-1,14,TRBJ2-3,CASSLGEGTDTQYF,TGCGCCAGCAGCTTGGGGGAGGGCACAGATACGCAGTATTTT
NA,few,TRBV29-1,11,TRBJ2-5,CSGPKGETQYF,TGCAGCGGCCCGAAGGGAGAGACCCAGTACTTC
NA,NA,TRBV6-1,16,TRBJ2-3,CASSEGTTSWGDTQYF,TGTGCCAGCAGTGAAGGGACGACTAGTTGGGGAGATACGCAGTATTTT
NA,few,TRBV9,15,TRBJ2-5,CASSVVAGAQETQYF,TGTGCCAGCAGCGTAGTTGCGGGGGCCCAAGAGACCCAGTACTTC
TRBD1,NA,TRBV6-5,15,TRBJ2-3,CASSTRQGLTDTQYF,TGTGCCAGCAGTACAAGACAGGGGCTCACAGATACGCAGTATTTT
NA,few,TRBV2,13,TRBJ1-5,CASSLDRNQPQHF,TGTGCCAGCAGCCTGGACAGAAATCAGCCCCAGCATTTT
TRBD2,few,TRBV20-1,14,TRBJ2-5,CSALQLAGVETQYF,TGCAGTGCCCTTCAACTAGCGGGGGTGGAGACCCAGTACTTC
TRBD2,few,TRBV7-9,19,TRBJ2-3,CASSFGTSGGPLSTDTQYF,TGTGCCAGCAGCTTCGGGACTAGCGGGGGCCCGTTAAGCACAGATACGCAGTATTTT
NA,once,TRBV6-6,16,TRBJ2-3,CASSLGVAWDLITQYF,TGTGCCAGCAGCCTCGGGGTAGCGTGGGACCTCATCACGCAGTATTTT
NA,many,TRBV7-2,14,TRBJ1-1,CASSLEFSNTEAFF,TGTGCCAGCAGCTTAGAATTCAGCAACACTGAAGCTTTCTTT
TRBD2,few,TRBV12-3/TRBV12-4,17,TRBJ2-5,CASSLGASGGNPETQYF,TGTGCCAGCAGTTTAGGTGCTAGCGGGGGAAACCCAGAGACCCAGTACTTC
NA,few,TRBV12-3/TRBV12-4,17,TRBJ2-7,CASSLDSGGLTSYEQYF,TGTGCCAGCAGTTTAGATTCTGGGGGGCTAACCTCCTACGAGCAGTACTTC
TRBD1,few,TRBV6-2/TRBV6-3,14,TRBJ2-3,CASSYSRGQGTQYF,TGTGCCAGCAGTTACTCGAGAGGACAGGGCACGCAGTATTTT
NA,few,TRBV6-2/TRBV6-3,13,TRBJ2-7,CASEGLKGHEQYF,TGTGCCAGCGAAGGACTAAAAGGGCACGAGCAGTACTTC
NA,few,TRBV7-9,14,TRBJ2-7,CASSSWGRTYEQYF,TGTGCCAGCAGCTCCTGGGGCAGGACCTACGAGCAGTACTTC
NA,many,TRBV7-2,15,TRBJ1-5,CASSLQSNKNQPQHF,TGTGCCAGCAGCTTACAAAGTAATAAGAATCAGCCCCAGCATTTT
TRBD1,NA,TRBV6-2/TRBV6-3,14,TRBJ1-1,CASSYGTVNTGAFF,TGTGCCAGCAGTTACGGGACAGTGAACACTGGAGCTTTCTTT
TRBD1,NA,TRBV20-1,19,TRBJ2-3,CSARDRDRVEFPLADTQYF,TGCAGTGCTAGAGATCGAGACAGGGTCGAATTTCCCCTCGCAGATACGCAGTATTTT
NA,NA,TRBV4-3,15,TRBJ2-7,CASSQEASLSYEQYF,TGCGCCAGCAGCCAAGAGGCTAGCTTGTCCTACGAGCAGTACTTC
TRBD2,NA,TRBV5-1,16,TRBJ2-3,CASSLIGLAGTDTQYF,TGCGCCAGCAGCTTGATAGGACTAGCGGGCACAGATACGCAGTATTTT
NA,NA,TRBV12-3/TRBV12-4,17,TRBJ2-4,CASSLSWSTEAKNIQYF,TGTGCCAGCAGTTTATCCTGGAGCACAGAAGCCAAAAACATTCAGTACTTC
NA,few,TRBV28,12,TRBJ1-2,CASRDTDYGYTF,TGTGCCAGCAGGGACACGGACTATGGCTACACCTTC
NA,many,TRBV2,13,TRBJ1-1,CAGHEGLNTEAFF,TGTGCCGGCCACGAAGGGTTGAACACTGAAGCTTTCTTT
TRBD2,few,TRBV7-2,17,TRBJ2-4,CASSLPRLAGEKNIQYF,TGTGCCAGCAGCTTACCCCGACTAGCGGGGGAGAAAAACATTCAGTACTTC
NA,few,TRBV12-3/TRBV12-4,13,TRBJ2-2,CASAQTNTGELFF,TGTGCCAGCGCTCAAACGAACACCGGGGAGCTGTTTTTT
NA,many,TRBV6-2/TRBV6-3,17,TRBJ2-1,CASSYSPPGGIYNEQFF,TGTGCCAGCAGTTACTCACCCCCCGGGGGCATCTACAATGAGCAGTTCTTC
TRBD1,few,TRBV18,16,TRBJ1-6,CASSPRSGGKETALHF,TGTGCCAGCTCACCACGATCAGGGGGGAAGGAAACCGCCCTCCACTTT
NA,few,TRBV7-9,12,TRBJ1-1,CASSLYETEAFF,TGTGCCAGCAGCTTATATGAGACTGAAGCTTTCTTT
NA,few,TRBV7-6,12,TRBJ2-7,CASSLGRGEQYF,TGTGCCAGCAGCTTAGGGCGGGGAGAGCAGTACTTC
NA,few,TRBV11-1,16,TRBJ2-5,CASSLVTRGPQETQYF,TGTGCCAGCAGCTTAGTTACGCGGGGGCCTCAAGAGACCCAGTACTTC
NA,many,TRBV12-3/TRBV12-4,16,TRBJ1-2,CASSFRAGNANYGYTF,TGTGCCAGCAGTTTTAGGGCAGGGAACGCTAACTATGGCTACACCTTC